The 28 T cell receptor beta chains listed next were all sequenced from one sample in a study of control samples from healthy donors and cancer patients. Sequencing was performed with immunoSEQ multiplex PCR; in TCRdb, only in-frame clones are kept and a portion is missing. The sample shows about 160,000 clones, about 90% of them seen only once. The sequenced material came from blood. Receptor source: a man aged 25-40 years in good health.

In the case of this clone: Other DNA sequences within the sample encode an identical CDR3. The genes are TRBV20-1 and TRBJ1-2, with 7 bases matching TRBD1. The junction had 2 bases not matched to a gene; V was cut back by 6 bases and J by 4 bases. The CDR3 totals 11 residues. Germline CDR1 is DFQATT and CDR2 is SNEGSKA (reference sequence). The CDR3 here is CSAHRGYGYTF. The CDR3 bases are TGCAGTGCCCACAGGGGCTATGGCTACACCTTC.

CDR3 loop: CASSFTGLAGFNEQFF. The CDR3 DNA reads as TGTGCCAGCAGCTTTACGGGACTAGCGGGGTTCAATGAGCAGTTCTTC. The chain uses TRBV7-8 and TRBJ2-1, with 13 bases matching TRBD2. With 3 bases clipped from V and 6 bases from J, the junction kept 5 bases outside the gene matches. The CDR3 contains 16 residues. The germline gives CDR1 SGHVS, CDR2 FQNEAQ.

The rearrangement uses TRBV5-1 and TRBJ1-1, with D unclear. V lost 2 bases and J 0 bases, leaving 11 bases between the germline ends. The germline gives CDR1 SGHRS, CDR2 YFSETQ. The CDR3 runs to 15 residues. CDR3 sequence: CASSFGGSVNTEAFF. As DNA, the CDR3 is TGCGCCAGCAGCTTTGGTGGCAGCGTGAACACTGAAGCTTTCTTT.

The chain carries TRBV5-1 and TRBJ1-2; D unresolved. V lost 3 bases and J lost 4, with 4 bases in between. The CDR3 length is 11 residues. CDR1 and CDR2 from the germline V gene are SGHRS and YFSETQ. This chain's CDR3 is CASSSGYGYTF. CDR3 DNA sequence: TGCGCCAGCAGCTCTGGCTATGGCTACACCTTC.

This clone was found a few times. This rearrangement joins TRBV3-1 (or the pseudogene TRBV3-2) to TRBJ2-2; no definite D call. V was pared by 2 bases and J by 1 base, with 11 bases between. The CDR3 totals 16 residues. Germline CDR1 reads LGHDT; CDR2 reads YNNKEL (reference sequence). The CDR3 DNA reads TGTGCCAGCAGCCAATACCCCCCCAAGAACACCGGGGAGCTGTTTTTT. Protein sequence: CASSQYPPKNTGELFF.

The chain combines TRBV18 with TRBJ1-5; unclear D gene. Trimming shortened V by 4 bases and J by 6 bases, and 16 bases separated the two germline ends. Germline V gene sequence: CDR1 KGHSH, CDR2 LQKENI. The CDR3 runs to 15 residues. CDR3 region: CASSLASVQTQPQHF. In DNA form, the CDR3 reads TGTGCCAGCTCACTGGCTTCGGTGCAAACTCAGCCCCAGCATTTT. The full variable domain, rest sourced from reference TRBV18 and TRBJ1-5, is NAGVMQNPRHLVRRRGQEARLRCSPMKGHSHVYWYRQLPEEGLKFMVYLQKENIIDESGMPKERFSAEFPKEGPSILRIQQVVRGDSAAYFCASSLASVQTQPQHFGDGTRLSIL.

The rearrangement uses TRBV28 and TRBJ2-3, with 10 bases identical to TRBD2. This CDR3 is 18 amino acids long. The V gene end was trimmed by 4 bases and the J gene end by 2 bases; junction bases not matched to a gene: 12. Germline CDR1 MDHEN, CDR2 SYDVKM. CDR3 protein: CASSSRTSGRSPTDTQYF. The DNA for the CDR3 is TGTGCCAGCAGTTCACGGACTAGCGGCCGCTCTCCCACAGATACGCAGTATTTT.

The rearrangement joins TRBV28 to TRBJ1-2, with 7 positions matching TRBD1. Germline CDR1 MDHEN, CDR2 SYDVKM. The CDR3 spans 17 residues. V was pared by 5 bases and J by 7 bases, with 19 bases of the junction left unmatched. CDR3 DNA: TGTGCCAGCAGTGAGGGGGCGGCAAAGGGCATGGGTGTTGGCTACACCTTC. Residues: CASSEGAAKGMGVGYTF.

The CDR3, as DNA: TGCAGTGCTAGTGGAGGGCTCGGTCTGTTTTTT. This translates into CSASGGLGLFF. V and J are TRBV20-1 and TRBJ1-4; no definite D call. The CDR3 runs to 11 residues. Germline CDR1 and CDR2: DFQATT and SNEGSKA (reference sequence). Trimming left V 3 bases short and J 14 bases short, with 13 bases between.

In this sample, this clone turned up a few times. The chain combines TRBV27 with TRBJ2-7; TRBD1 aligns across 9 bases. Germline CDR1 reads MNHEY; CDR2 reads SMNVEV (reference sequence). The CDR3 runs 16 residues. The J segment lost 4 bases and the V segment lost 2 bases, leaving 9 bases of the junction unmatched. This chain's CDR3 is CASSLIPRTGEYEQYF. The CDR3 nucleotides are TGTGCCAGCAGTTTAATACCGCGGACAGGGGAGTACGAGCAGTACTTC.

The chain combines TRBV6-5 with TRBJ2-3; the D gene is possibly TRBD1 (6 bases). The germline V gene has CDR1 MNHEY and CDR2 SVGAGI. Trimming removed 4 bases at V and 4 bases at J, with 15 bases between. The CDR3 is 15 amino acids. The CDR3 DNA reads TGTGCCAGCAGTTTCCAGGGGTTGAGGGCAGATACGCAGTATTTT. Residues: CASSFQGLRADTQYF.

As DNA, the CDR3 is TGTGCCAGCAGTTTACCCAGGAACAGCAGAGGCCAGCCCCAGCATTTT. Protein sequence: CASSLPRNSRGQPQHF. The chain couples TRBV28 to TRBJ1-5; D is unclear. The V end was cut by 2 bases, the J end by 7 bases, with 18 bases between. The CDR3 has 16 residues. Per germline, CDR1 MDHEN and CDR2 SYDVKM.

Of note for this clone: A junction end diverges from the germline sequence, so it may reflect a read error. The genes are TRBV28 and TRBJ2-6, with D possibly called TRBD1 or TRBD2 (5 bases each). CDR1 MDHEN and CDR2 SYDVKM come from the germline V gene. There are 14 residues in the CDR3. CDR3: CASSFGTFGQDESF. DNA for the CDR3: TGTGCCAGCAGTTTTGGGACCTTTGGGCAGGATGAGTCTTTC.

This clone has a handful of counts. The chain couples TRBV7-8 to TRBJ2-2, with D maybe TRBD2 (5 bases). From germline, CDR1 is SGHVS and CDR2 FQNEAQ. V gave up 11 bases and J gave up 7 bases, with 17 bases separating them. The CDR3 covers 13 residues. CDR3 sequence reads: CAFQSPRDGELFF. The CDR3 DNA follows: TGTGCCTTCCAGAGCCCCCGGGACGGGGAGCTGTTTTTT. The whole variable domain, remainder taken from reference TRBV7-8 and TRBJ2-2, is GAGVSQSPRYKVAKRGQDVALRCDPISGHVSLFWYQQALGQGPEFLTYFQNEAQLDKSGLPSDRFFAERPEGSVSTLKIQRTQQEDSAVYLCAFQSPRDGELFFGEGSRLTVL.

This clone was counted once. The rearrangement uses TRBV7-9 and TRBJ2-3, with a possible D match to TRBD2 (6 bases). Germline values: CDR1 SEHNR, CDR2 FQNEAQ (reference sequence). The CDR3 totals 14 residues. Trimming pared 1 base from V and 7 bases from J, leaving 12 bases between. This CDR3 reads CASSLEVGGNTQYF. CDR3 nucleotide sequence: TGTGCCAGCAGCTTAGAAGTGGGGGGAAATACGCAGTATTTT.

The chain recombines TRBV20-1 with TRBJ2-7; D is uncertain. The CDR3 is made up of 11 amino acids. CDR1 is DFQATT and CDR2 is SNEGSKA in the germline V gene (reference sequence). Trimming took off 3 bases at V and 3 bases at J, with 6 bases between the two ends. This CDR3 reads CSARTFYEQYF. CDR3 sequence (DNA): TGCAGTGCTAGGACATTCTACGAGCAGTACTTC.

J is TRBJ1-6 and V is TRBV2, with D unresolved. Germline CDR1 reads SNHLY; CDR2 reads FYNNEI. The CDR3 has 16 amino acids. Trimming pared 8 bases from V and 0 bases from J, leaving 14 bases between. The CDR3 nucleotides read TGTGCCAGCCTCGGACGCACGAGCTCCTATAATTCACCCCTCCACTTT. Residues: CASLGRTSSYNSPLHF. Together with reference TRBV2 and TRBJ1-6, the CDR3 gives the full variable domain: EPEVTQTPSHQVTQMGQEVILRCVPISNHLYFYWYRQILGQKVEFLVSFYNNEISEKSEIFDDQFSVERPDGSNFTLKIRSTKLEDSAMYFCASLGRTSSYNSPLHFGNGTRLTVT.

V gene TRBV19 combines with J gene TRBJ1-1; 8 bases map to TRBD1. Germline V gene data show CDR1 as LNHDA and CDR2 as SQIVND (reference sequence). CDR3 length equals 15 residues. J gave up 3 bases and V 2 bases, and 5 bases lay outside the gene matches. In DNA form, the CDR3 reads TGTGCCAGTAGTATAACCAGGGGGCCGGACACTGAAGCTTTCTTT. Its protein product is CASSITRGPDTEAFF.

The chain uses TRBV19 and TRBJ1-5, with 9 positions matching TRBD1. This CDR3 comprises 17 residues. V was pared by 4 bases and J by 2 bases, with 9 bases of the junction left unmatched. CDR1 is LNHDA and CDR2 is SQIVND in the germline V gene (reference sequence). The CDR3 nucleotides read TGTGCCAGTAGTACTTGGAGGGACAGGGCTGGCAATCAGCCCCAGCATTTT. Amino acid sequence: CASSTWRDRAGNQPQHF.

The rearrangement uses TRBV2 and TRBJ1-4, with a possible D match to TRBD1 (5 bases). The V and J ends lost 7 bases and 8 bases respectively, with 11 bases between them. Germline CDR1 reads SNHLY; CDR2 reads FYNNEI. The CDR3 has 12 amino acids. The chain's CDR3 is CASIGTGEKLFF. CDR3 sequence (DNA): TGTGCCAGCATCGGTACAGGCGAAAAACTGTTTTTT.

The V call is TRBV7-2, the J call TRBJ2-3; D may be TRBD2 (7 bases). Trimming took off 5 bases at V and 6 bases at J, with 27 bases between the two ends. The CDR3 is made up of 18 amino acids. The germline gives CDR1 SGHTA, CDR2 FQGNSA. CDR3 sequence: CASSRGGGLGGPSDTQYF. In nucleotides, the CDR3 is TGTGCCAGCAGCCGGGGTGGGGGACTCGGGGGGCCCTCCGATACGCAGTATTTT.

J is TRBJ2-2 and V is TRBV2; 7 bases are shared with TRBD1. This CDR3 has 15 residues. The J segment lost 0 bases and the V segment lost 6 bases, leaving 4 bases of the junction unmatched. Germline values: CDR1 SNHLY, CDR2 FYNNEI. CDR3 loop: CASRGDSANTGELFF. The CDR3 coding sequence is TGTGCCAGCAGGGGGGACAGCGCGAACACCGGGGAGCTGTTTTTT.

The chain links TRBV5-1 to TRBJ1-6; 10 bases match TRBD1. This CDR3 region has 17 residues. V lost 6 bases to trimming and J lost 0 bases; unmatched junction nucleotides: 6. CDR1 is SGHRS, CDR2 YFSETQ, per germline. The CDR3 loop reads CASTPDRGSSYNSPLHF. The CDR3 bases are TGCGCCAGCACCCCGGACAGGGGGAGCTCCTATAATTCACCCCTCCACTTT.

This chain joins TRBV5-5 and TRBJ1-6, with D uncertain. The CDR3 length is 14 residues. V was pared by 3 bases and J by 6 bases, with 10 bases between. Per the germline V gene, CDR1 is SGHKS and CDR2 is YYEKEE (reference sequence). The CDR3 DNA is TGTGCCAGCAGCTCCGGCACAGTTAATTCACCCCTCCACTTT. Translating gives CASSSGTVNSPLHF.

The chain links TRBV28 to TRBJ2-1; no clear D. The V end was cut by 4 bases, the J end by 8 bases, with 15 bases between. Germline lookup yields CDR1 MDHEN and CDR2 SYDVKM. The CDR3 is 14 amino acids. The CDR3 DNA is TGTGCCAGCAGTTATGTCGGGCTAGTTGATGAGCAGTTCTTC. This gives the protein CASSYVGLVDEQFF.

The V call is TRBV2, the J call TRBJ2-1, with a weak D call TRBD2 (5 bases). Germline V gene data show CDR1 as SNHLY and CDR2 as FYNNEI. Between the trimmed V and J ends, which lost 3 bases and 6 bases, there was a span of 12 bases. This CDR3 comprises 14 residues. The CDR3: CASSDTGLGNEQFF. DNA of the CDR3: TGTGCCAGCAGTGACACGGGATTAGGCAATGAGCAGTTCTTC. Based on the CDR3 plus reference TRBV2 and TRBJ2-1, the full variable domain is EPEVTQTPSHQVTQMGQEVILRCVPISNHLYFYWYRQILGQKVEFLVSFYNNEISEKSEIFDDQFSVERPDGSNFTLKIRSTKLEDSAMYFCASSDTGLGNEQFFGPGTRLTVL.

The CDR3 is CASSPLAGTVNEQFF. CDR3 in DNA: TGTGCCAGCAGCCCGTTAGCGGGGACGGTAAATGAGCAGTTCTTC. The V gene is TRBV7-3, the J gene TRBJ2-1, with 8 bases matching TRBD2. The CDR3 consists of 15 residues. CDR1 and CDR2 (germline): SGHTA, FQGTGA. V shed 5 bases, J shed 7 bases, and the junction held 10 bases outside the gene matches. Supplemented by reference TRBV7-3 and TRBJ2-1, the full variable domain reads GAGVSQTPSNKVTEKGKYVELRCDPISGHTALYWYRQSLGQGPEFLIYFQGTGAADDSGLPNDRFFAVRPEGSVSTLKIQRTERGDSAVYLCASSPLAGTVNEQFFGPGTRLTVL.

J is TRBJ1-2 and V is TRBV7-9; possible D gene TRBD1, 5 bases. V was pared by 1 base and J by 4 bases, with 13 bases between. The CDR3 loop spans 15 amino acids. The germline CDR1 and CDR2 sequences are SEHNR and FQNEAQ (reference sequence). CDR3 DNA sequence: TGTGCCAGCAGCTTAGGGCAGGGAGTCGGCTATGGCTACACCTTC. This sequence encodes CASSLGQGVGYGYTF.